Sequencing of this T cell receptor (beta chain) was carried out in a study of blood T cell repertoires in COVID-19 (dated by TCRdb to about 2020). Study-level background: Samples from collaborators originated in the United States, Italy and Spain and spanned both the acute and convalescent phases of COVID-19. The repertoires were released in a freely available public database intended as a resource for research on the immune response to SARS-CoV-2. The prospective study material was composed of cDNA or gDNA derived from T cells, B-cell-depleted T cells, or PBMCs. Subjects who had been exposed to COVID-19, were actively infected with it, or had recovered from it provided the deeply sampled blood TCRbeta repertoires that made up the dataset. The samples were drawn from two sources: the first 160 participants of the ongoing ImmuneRACE study, and 1,254 subjects contributed by 6 global collaborators. A de-identified subject ID, COVID-19 status, age in years and sex were almost always included in the sample metadata. Where HLA class I and class II types were available, the types were taken from metadata supplied by the sample provider, not from assay-based typing.

A second Seattle source provided samples from volunteer blood donors who had recovered from COVID-19. Each collaborating institution followed its own protocols to collect whole blood in K2EDTA tubes. For TCRbeta analysis, collaborators shipped samples in one of three forms: frozen whole blood, isolated PBMCs, or DNA extracted from either of those sample types. General study outcomes and caveats: How much clinical and demographic metadata was included differed by source and by participant, and the metadata was provided uncurated.

In the case of this clone: Which antigen it targets is not known. Base quality data are lacking; no much larger clone is found one base away.

The immunoSEQ Assay, a bias-controlled multiplex PCR, was used to amplify TCRbeta CDR3 regions from genomic DNA. In the authors' own workflow: Nucleated cell counts per sample were estimated from amplification of reference gene primers within the assay. To quantify the absolute abundance of each unique TCRbeta CDR3 rearrangement, sequence reads were collapsed and filtered. For each sample, productive Simpson clonality was calculated as the square root of Simpson's diversity index across productive rearrangements. The immuneACCESS repertoire file appears here via TCRdb, limited to in-frame rearrangements. These files lack a portion of the clones; in checked studies, under half of the deficit traces to unresolved V genes, and the cause of the others is not known. From that table come the V and J calls and clone size; the DNA was used to work out D and trimming. Within this sample are about 160,000 clones, with 87% of them counted one time only. The ten largest clones take up less than 5% of the sample.

The germline V gene encodes CDR1 SGHRS and CDR2 YFSETQ. Inclusive of the bounding cysteine and phenylalanine, the CDR3 is 16 residues long. Left in the record is the CDR3 DNA by itself, 48 bases read in frame from the first base. V ends up 0 bases short and J 0 bases short, with an unmatched junction base count of 0. The receptor chain draws on TRBV5-1 and TRBJ2-1, with 10 bases in between that match TRBD1. The sequencing sample was made of peripheral blood. This receptor was obtained from a woman aged 55-75 years who had recovered from COVID-19. The nucleotides are TGCGCCAGCAGCTTGGGGACAGGGGGCTCCTACAATGAGCAGTTCTTC. This is translated as CASSLGTGGSYNEQFF.